What follows is one T cell receptor beta chain and its context. The antigen is not known. Diagnosis relied on clinical symptoms, serum thyroxine and TRAb, thyroid ultrasound and orbital computed tomography. Germline CDR1 SGHDT, CDR2 YYEEEE. This CDR3 is built from 19 residues. After removal of 4 bases from V and 4 bases from J, the junction contained 11 bases not matched to a gene. The record originates from a study of T cells in Graves' hyperthyroidism and ophthalmopathy. Study results and caveats: Blood also carried most thyroid clonotypes expanded above 0.001.

TCR beta CDR3 regions were amplified from RNA. The HTBI primer set was used in a first-round RT-PCR of the TCR CDR3. TCRdb passed the multiplex PCR reads through MiXCR, listing each CDR3 protein once. The sample yields more than 300,000 distinct CDR3 sequences, about 12% seen once. V and J are TRBV5-6 and TRBJ2-1, with 16 bases lining up with TRBD2. The sequence came from a woman between 18 and 30 years old with Graves' hyperthyroidism. What was sequenced was blood. The CDR3 loop is CASSRRVGTSGRGYNEQFF. The CDR3 DNA reads TGTGCCAGCAGCCGTAGGGTTGGGACTAGCGGGAGGGGATACAATGAGCAGTTCTTC.